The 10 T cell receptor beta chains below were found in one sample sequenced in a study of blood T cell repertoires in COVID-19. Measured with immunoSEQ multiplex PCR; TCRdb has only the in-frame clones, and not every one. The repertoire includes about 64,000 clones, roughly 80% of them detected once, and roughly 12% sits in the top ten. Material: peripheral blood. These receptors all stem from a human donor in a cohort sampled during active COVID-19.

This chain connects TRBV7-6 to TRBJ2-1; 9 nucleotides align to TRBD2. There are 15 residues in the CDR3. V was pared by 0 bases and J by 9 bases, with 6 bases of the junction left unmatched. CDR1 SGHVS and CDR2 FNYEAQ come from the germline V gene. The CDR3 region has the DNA TGTGCCAGCAGCTTAGCGCTAGCGGGGATGAGTGAGCAGTTCTTC. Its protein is CASSLALAGMSEQFF.

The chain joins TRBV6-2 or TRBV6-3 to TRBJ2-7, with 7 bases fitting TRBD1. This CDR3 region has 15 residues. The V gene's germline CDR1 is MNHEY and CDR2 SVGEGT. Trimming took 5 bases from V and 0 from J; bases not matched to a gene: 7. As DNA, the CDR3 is TGTGCCAGCAGTGACAGGGCGGACGGCTCCTACGAGCAGTACTTC. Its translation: CASSDRADGSYEQYF.

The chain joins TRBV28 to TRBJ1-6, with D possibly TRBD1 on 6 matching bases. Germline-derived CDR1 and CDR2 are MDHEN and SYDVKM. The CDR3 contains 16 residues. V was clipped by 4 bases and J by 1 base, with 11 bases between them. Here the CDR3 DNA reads TGTGCCAGCAGTTCGGGGGGCGCATCCTATAATTCACCCCTCCACTTT. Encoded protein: CASSSGGASYNSPLHF.

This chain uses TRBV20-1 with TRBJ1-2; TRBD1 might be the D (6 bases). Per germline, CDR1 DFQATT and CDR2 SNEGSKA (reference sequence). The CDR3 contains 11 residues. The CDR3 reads CRAGGAYGYTF. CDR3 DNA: TGCAGGGCCGGGGGGGCCTATGGCTACACCTTC.

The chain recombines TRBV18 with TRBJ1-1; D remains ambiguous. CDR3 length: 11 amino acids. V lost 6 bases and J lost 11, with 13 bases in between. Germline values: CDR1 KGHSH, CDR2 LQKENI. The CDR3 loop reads CASSPGEGAFF. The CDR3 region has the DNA TGTGCCAGCTCGCCTGGGGAGGGCGCTTTCTTT.

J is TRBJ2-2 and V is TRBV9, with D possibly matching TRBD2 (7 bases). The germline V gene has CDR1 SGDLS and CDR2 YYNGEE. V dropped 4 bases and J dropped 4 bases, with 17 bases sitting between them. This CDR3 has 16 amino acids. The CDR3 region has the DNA TGTGCCAGCAGCAGTCGTGGGGGGGCGGGCACCGGGGAGCTGTTTTTT. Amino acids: CASSSRGGAGTGELFF.

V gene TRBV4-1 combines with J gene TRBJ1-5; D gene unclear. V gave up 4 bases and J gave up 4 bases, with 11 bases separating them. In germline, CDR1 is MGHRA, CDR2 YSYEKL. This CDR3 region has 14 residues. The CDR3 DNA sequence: TGCGCCAGCAGCCCCACGATCTATAATCAGCCCCAGCATTTT. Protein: CASSPTIYNQPQHF.

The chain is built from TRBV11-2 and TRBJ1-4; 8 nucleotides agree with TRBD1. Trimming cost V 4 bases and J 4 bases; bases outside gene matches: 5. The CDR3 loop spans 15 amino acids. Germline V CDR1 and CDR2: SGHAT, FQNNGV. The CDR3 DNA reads TGTGCCAGCAGCTCTGGGACAGGAGGTAATGAAAAACTGTTTTTT. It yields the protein CASSSGTGGNEKLFF.

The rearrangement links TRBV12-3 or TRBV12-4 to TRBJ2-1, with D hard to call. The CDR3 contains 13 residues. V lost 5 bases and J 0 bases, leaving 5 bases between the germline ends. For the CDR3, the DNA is TGTGCCAGCAGTCTCTCCTCCTACAATGAGCAGTTCTTC. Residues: CASSLSSYNEQFF.

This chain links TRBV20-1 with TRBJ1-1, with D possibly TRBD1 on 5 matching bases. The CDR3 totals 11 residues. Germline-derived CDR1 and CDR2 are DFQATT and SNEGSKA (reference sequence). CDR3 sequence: CRGTRGTEAFF. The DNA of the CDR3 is TGCAGAGGGACCCGGGGGACTGAAGCTTTCTTT.